These T cell receptor beta chains were read from a single sample in a study of blood T cell repertoires in COVID-19. Libraries were prepared by immunoSEQ multiplex PCR; TCRdb keeps only in-frame clonotypes and omits some of them. The sample yields about 260,000 clones, 88% seen once. Sequences were obtained from peripheral blood. Every receptor here comes from a woman aged 25-40 years with COVID-19, enrolled during active disease. Each CDR3 is given with its conserved first and last residue.

j_call	v_call	cdr3_aa
TRBJ1-2	TRBV7-2	CASSFPTGTPSSYTF
TRBJ1-2	TRBV7-2	CASSSGGEGYGYTF
TRBJ1-1	TRBV7-3	CASSLGSSGEAFF
TRBJ1-1	TRBV4-1	CASSHGQGARTEAFF
TRBJ1-5	TRBV6-5	CASRGQVNQPQHF
TRBJ2-7	TRBV28	CASSLEGGPREQYF
TRBJ2-3	TRBV27	CASSLSISGPTDTQYF
TRBJ2-7	TRBV4-2	CASSQWRGRDEQYF
TRBJ2-3	TRBV5-1	CASSPLGLGTDTQYF
TRBJ2-7	TRBV11-2	CASSNPPQGYEQYF
TRBJ1-1	TRBV19	CASKPSPWGREAFF
TRBJ2-5	TRBV5-4	CASSKYRTGQETQYF
TRBJ1-4	TRBV25-1	CASSGTGGGEKLFF
TRBJ1-5	TRBV6-5	CASRLDRVHQPQHF
TRBJ2-2	TRBV30	CAWTRTSGRNTGELFF
TRBJ2-7	TRBV7-6	CASSLAGSGGYEQYF
TRBJ1-5	TRBV27	CASRSLQRNQPQHF